The present T cell receptor beta chain was sequenced within a study of identical twins. This clonotype was seen only a few times. Germline lookup yields CDR1 ENHRY and CDR2 SYGVKD. The V and J ends lost 4 bases and 3 bases respectively, with 10 bases between them. The CDR3 is 14 amino acids. TCRdb fed the 5' RACE reads into MiXCR, producing one record per CDR3 protein. The data hold 1.5 million to 2 million distinct CDR3 sequences, with roughly 35% observed a single time. The rearrangement uses TRBV10-3 and TRBJ1-5; D uncertain. This sequence originates from a newborn girl in good health. The source material was cord blood. Here the CDR3 reads CAISVGPFNQPQHF. The CDR3 DNA sequence: TGTGCCATCAGTGTAGGACCGTTCAATCAGCCCCAGCATTTT.